Each of the 2 T cell receptor beta chains below was sequenced from the same sample in a study of control samples from healthy donors and cancer patients. The protocol was immunoSEQ multiplex PCR, while the TCRdb copy is restricted to in-frame clones and leaves out a portion. The sample contains about 150,000 clones, just over 85% of which appear only once. Material: blood. Receptors were obtained from a young man in good health.

The chain combines TRBV6-6 with TRBJ1-3; TRBD1 matches at 7 bases. The CDR3 sequence is 12 residues long. V shed 6 bases and J 7 bases; nucleotides not matched to a gene: 3. CDR1 is MNHNY, CDR2 SVGAGI, per germline (reference sequence). The CDR3 region has the DNA TGTGCCAGCAGGCCGACAGGGAACACCATATATTTT. Translation gives CASRPTGNTIYF.

This chain connects TRBV5-6 to TRBJ2-1; D is perhaps TRBD2 (7 bases). The CDR3 contains 14 residues. Germline V gene lookup returns CDR1 SGHDT and CDR2 YYEEEE. Trimming removed 3 bases from V and 7 bases from J, with 14 bases in between. The CDR3 sequence: CASSWGGSRNEQFF. In DNA form, the CDR3 reads TGTGCCAGCAGCTGGGGGGGCTCCCGGAATGAGCAGTTCTTC.